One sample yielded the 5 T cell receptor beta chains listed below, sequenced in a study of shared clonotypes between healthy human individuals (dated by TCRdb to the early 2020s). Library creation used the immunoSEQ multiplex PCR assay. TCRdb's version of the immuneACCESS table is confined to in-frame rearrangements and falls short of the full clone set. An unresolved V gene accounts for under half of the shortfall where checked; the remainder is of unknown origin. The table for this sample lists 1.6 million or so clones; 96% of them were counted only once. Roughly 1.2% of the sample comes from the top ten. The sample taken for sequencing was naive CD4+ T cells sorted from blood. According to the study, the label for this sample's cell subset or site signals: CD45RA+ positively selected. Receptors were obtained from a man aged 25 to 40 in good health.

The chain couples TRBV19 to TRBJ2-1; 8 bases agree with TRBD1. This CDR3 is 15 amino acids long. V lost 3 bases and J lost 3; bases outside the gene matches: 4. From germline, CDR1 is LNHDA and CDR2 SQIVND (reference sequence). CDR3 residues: CASSIRGPVYNEQFF. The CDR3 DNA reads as TGTGCCAGTAGTATCAGGGGGCCGGTCTACAATGAGCAGTTCTTC.

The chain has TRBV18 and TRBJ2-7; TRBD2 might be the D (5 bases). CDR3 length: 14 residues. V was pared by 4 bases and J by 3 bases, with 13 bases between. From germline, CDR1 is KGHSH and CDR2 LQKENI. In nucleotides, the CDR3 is TGTGCCAGCTCACATGGCCGGGGAAACTACGAGCAGTACTTC. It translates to CASSHGRGNYEQYF. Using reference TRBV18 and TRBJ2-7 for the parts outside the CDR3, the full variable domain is NAGVMQNPRHLVRRRGQEARLRCSPMKGHSHVYWYRQLPEEGLKFMVYLQKENIIDESGMPKERFSAEFPKEGPSILRIQQVVRGDSAAYFCASSHGRGNYEQYFGPGTRLTVT.

In nucleotides, the CDR3 is TGTGCCAGCTCACCACTCGTAGCGGGGCCGAAAGAGACCCAGTACTTC. This sequence encodes CASSPLVAGPKETQYF. This chain links TRBV18 with TRBJ2-5, with 8 positions matching TRBD2. Germline values: CDR1 KGHSH, CDR2 LQKENI. The CDR3 runs to 16 residues. With 1 base clipped from V and 3 bases from J, the junction kept 7 bases outside the gene matches.

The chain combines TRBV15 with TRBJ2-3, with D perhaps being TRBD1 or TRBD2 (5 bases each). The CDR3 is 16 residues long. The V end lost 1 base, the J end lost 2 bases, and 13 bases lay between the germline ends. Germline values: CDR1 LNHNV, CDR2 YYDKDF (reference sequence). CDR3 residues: CATSRGDAVVTDTQYF. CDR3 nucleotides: TGTGCCACCAGCAGAGGGGACGCCGTAGTCACAGATACGCAGTATTTT.

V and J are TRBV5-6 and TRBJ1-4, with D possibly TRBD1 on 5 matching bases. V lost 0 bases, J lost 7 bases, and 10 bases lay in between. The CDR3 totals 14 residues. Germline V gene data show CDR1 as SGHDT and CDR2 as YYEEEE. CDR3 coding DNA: TGTGCCAGCAGCTTGGGGGCGAGGGGTGAAAAACTGTTTTTT. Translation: CASSLGARGEKLFF.